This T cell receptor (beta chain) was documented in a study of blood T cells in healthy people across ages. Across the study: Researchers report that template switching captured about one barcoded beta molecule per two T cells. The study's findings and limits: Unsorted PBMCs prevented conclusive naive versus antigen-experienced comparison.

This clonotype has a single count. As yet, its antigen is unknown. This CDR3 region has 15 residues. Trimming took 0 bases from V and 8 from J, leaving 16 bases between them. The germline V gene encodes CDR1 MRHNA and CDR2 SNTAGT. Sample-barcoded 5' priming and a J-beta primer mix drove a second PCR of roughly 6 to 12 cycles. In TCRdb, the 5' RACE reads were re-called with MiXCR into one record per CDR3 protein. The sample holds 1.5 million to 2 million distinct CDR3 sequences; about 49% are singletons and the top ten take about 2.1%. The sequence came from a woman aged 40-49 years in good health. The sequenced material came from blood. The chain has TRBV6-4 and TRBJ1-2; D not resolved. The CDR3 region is CASSDSKGVRSGYTF. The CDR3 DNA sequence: TGTGCCAGCAGTGACTCTAAGGGAGTTCGTAGCGGCTACACCTTC.